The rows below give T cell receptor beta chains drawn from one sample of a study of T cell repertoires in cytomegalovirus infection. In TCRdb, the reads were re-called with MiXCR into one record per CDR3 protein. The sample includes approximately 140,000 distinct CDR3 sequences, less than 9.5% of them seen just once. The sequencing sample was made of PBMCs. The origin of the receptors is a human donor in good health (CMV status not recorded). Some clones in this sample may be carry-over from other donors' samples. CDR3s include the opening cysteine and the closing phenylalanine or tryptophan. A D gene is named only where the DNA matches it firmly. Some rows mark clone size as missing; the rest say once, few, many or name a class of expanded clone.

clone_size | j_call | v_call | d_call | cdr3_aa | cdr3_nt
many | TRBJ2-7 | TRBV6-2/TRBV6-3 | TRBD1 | CASRSTGTGGNEQYF | TGTGCCAGCAGGTCGACCGGGACAGGGGGCAACGAGCAGTACTTC
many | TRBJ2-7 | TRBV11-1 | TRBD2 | CASSNRGGLEQYF | TGTGCCAGCAGCAACCGGGGGGGGCTCGAGCAGTACTTC
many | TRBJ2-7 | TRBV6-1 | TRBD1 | CASRGTGAYEQYF | TGTGCCAGCAGGGGGACAGGGGCCTACGAGCAGTACTTC
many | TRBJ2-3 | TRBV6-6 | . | CASSYGVGTDTQYF | TGTGCCAGCAGTTACGGAGTTGGCACAGATACGCAGTATTTT
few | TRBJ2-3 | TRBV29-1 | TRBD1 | CSAGQGTSSTDTQYF | TGCAGCGCTGGACAGGGGACATCTAGCACAGATACGCAGTATTTT
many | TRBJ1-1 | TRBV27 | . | CASSLQGLGSAVRAGAFF | TGTGCCAGCAGTTTACAAGGGCTAGGATCTGCGGTCAGGGCTGGAGCTTTCTTT
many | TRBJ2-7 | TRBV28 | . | CASSGTQSSYEQYF | TGTGCCAGCAGTGGTACACAGAGCTCCTACGAGCAGTACTTC
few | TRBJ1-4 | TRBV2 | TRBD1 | CASSRTGYNEKLFF | TGTGCCAGCAGTAGGACAGGCTATAATGAAAAACTGTTTTTT
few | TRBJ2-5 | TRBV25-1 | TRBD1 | CASSDRKTGTGQETQYF | TGTGCCAGCAGTGACAGAAAAACCGGGACAGGGCAAGAGACCCAGTACTTC
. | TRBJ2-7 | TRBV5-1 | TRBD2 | CASSFGGDEQYF | TGCGCCAGCAGCTTCGGGGGGGACGAGCAGTACTTC
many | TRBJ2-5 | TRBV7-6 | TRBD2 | CASSLSGGSFSETQYF | TGTGCCAGCAGCTTAAGCGGGGGTAGCTTCTCAGAGACCCAGTACTTC
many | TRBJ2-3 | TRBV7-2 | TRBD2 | CASSSTSGVTTDTQYF | TGTGCCAGCAGCTCGACTAGCGGGGTAACCACAGATACGCAGTATTTT
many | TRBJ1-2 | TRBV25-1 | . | CASSEGSGGYTF | TGTGCCAGCAGTGAAGGTAGCGGGGGCTACACCTTC
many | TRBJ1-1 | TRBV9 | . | CASSVSTQSGSGNTEAFF | TGTGCCAGCAGCGTATCAACACAGTCAGGGTCAGGGAACACTGAAGCTTTCTTT
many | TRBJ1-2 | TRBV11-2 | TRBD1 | CASSFRGPDYGYTF | TGTGCCAGCAGCTTCAGGGGGCCTGACTATGGCTACACCTTC
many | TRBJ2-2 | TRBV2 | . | CASSEGGANTGELFF | TGTGCCAGCAGTGAAGGGGGCGCGAACACCGGGGAGCTGTTTTTT
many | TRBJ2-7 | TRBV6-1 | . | CASSFTGYNEQYF | TGTGCCAGCAGTTTTACAGGGTACAACGAGCAGTACTTC
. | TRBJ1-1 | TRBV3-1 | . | CASSQETVMNTEAFF | TGTGCCAGCAGCCAAGAGACAGTCATGAACACTGAAGCTTTCTTT
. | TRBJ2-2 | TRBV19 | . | CASSGRASNTGELFF | TGTGCCAGTAGTGGCAGGGCCTCTAACACCGGGGAGCTGTTTTTT
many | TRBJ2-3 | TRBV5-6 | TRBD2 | CASSLLAGGTDTQYF | TGTGCCAGCAGCTTACTAGCGGGGGGCACAGATACGCAGTATTTT
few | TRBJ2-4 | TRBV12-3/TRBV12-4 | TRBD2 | CASSPYSGAINIQYF | TGTGCCAGCAGTCCATATAGCGGGGCCATCAACATTCAGTACTTC
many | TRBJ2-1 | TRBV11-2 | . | CASSFRQTMDEQFF | TGTGCCAGCAGCTTCAGACAGACCATGGATGAGCAGTTCTTC
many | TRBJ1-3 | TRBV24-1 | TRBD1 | CATSDGQVAGNTIYF | TGTGCCACCAGTGATGGACAGGTGGCTGGAAACACCATATATTTT
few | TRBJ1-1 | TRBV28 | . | CASRIQNMNTEAFF | TGTGCCAGCAGGATACAGAATATGAACACTGAAGCTTTCTTT
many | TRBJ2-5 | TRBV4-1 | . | CASSQDFTQYF | TGCGCCAGCAGCCAAGATTTTACCCAGTACTTC
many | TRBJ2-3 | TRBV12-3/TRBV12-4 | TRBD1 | CASSPGTAVTDTQYF | TGTGCCAGCAGCCCTGGGACAGCGGTCACAGATACGCAGTATTTT
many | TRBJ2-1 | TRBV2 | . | CASSDLGRQAYNEQFF | TGTGCCAGCAGTGACTTGGGCCGGCAGGCGTACAATGAGCAGTTCTTC
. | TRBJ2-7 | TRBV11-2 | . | CASSLRGGPIEQYF | TGTGCCAGCAGCTTGAGGGGGGGCCCGATTGAGCAGTACTTC
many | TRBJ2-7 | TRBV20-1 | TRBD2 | CSARDIERGLVYEQYF | TGCAGTGCTAGAGATATAGAGCGGGGGCTCGTCTACGAGCAGTACTTC
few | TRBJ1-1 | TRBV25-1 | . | CASMLYGGLEAFF | TGTGCCAGCATGTTATACGGCGGGCTTGAAGCTTTCTTT
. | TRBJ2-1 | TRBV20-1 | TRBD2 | CSARGLAGGALRYNEQFF | TGCAGTGCTAGGGGACTAGCGGGGGGGGCTCTGCGCTACAATGAGCAGTTCTTC
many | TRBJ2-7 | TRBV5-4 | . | CASSYILVSGALSYEQYF | TGTGCCAGCAGCTACATCTTGGTTTCAGGGGCCCTATCCTACGAGCAGTACTTC
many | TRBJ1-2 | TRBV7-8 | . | CASSPQTDFYGYTF | TGTGCCTCGAGCCCCCAGACGGATTTTTATGGCTACACCTTC
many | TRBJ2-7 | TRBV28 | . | CASSFGNEQYF | TGTGCCAGCAGTTTCGGGAACGAGCAGTACTTC
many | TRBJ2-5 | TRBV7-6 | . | CASSGRQQRKQETQYF | TGTGCCAGCAGCGGGAGACAGCAACGGAAACAAGAGACCCAGTACTTC
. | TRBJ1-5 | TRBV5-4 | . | CASSGGLGQPQHF | TGTGCCAGCAGTGGGGGGCTGGGTCAGCCCCAGCATTTT
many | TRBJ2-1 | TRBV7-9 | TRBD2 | CASSLGSSGLVGEQFF | TGTGCCAGCAGCTTAGGGTCTAGCGGGCTGGTTGGTGAGCAGTTCTTC
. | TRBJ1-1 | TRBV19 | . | CASSLDWEEGTEAFF | TGTGCCAGTAGCCTGGACTGGGAGGAGGGCACTGAAGCTTTCTTT
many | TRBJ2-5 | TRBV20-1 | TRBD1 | CSARDINRGQGETQYF | TGCAGTGCTAGAGATATAAACAGGGGGCAGGGAGAGACCCAGTACTTC
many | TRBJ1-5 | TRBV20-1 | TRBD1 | CSALSGTGVNSNQPQHF | TGCAGTGCTCTCTCCGGGACAGGGGTCAATAGCAATCAGCCCCAGCATTTT
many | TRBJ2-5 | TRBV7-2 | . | CASSFSTSGLSETQYF | TGTGCCAGCAGCTTCTCGACGTCTGGCTTGAGTGAGACCCAGTACTTC
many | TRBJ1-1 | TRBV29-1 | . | CSVEGAVAEAFF | TGCAGCGTTGAAGGAGCCGTCGCTGAAGCTTTCTTT
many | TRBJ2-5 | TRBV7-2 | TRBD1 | CASSLATGRETQYF | TGTGCCAGCAGCTTAGCGACAGGGCGGGAGACCCAGTACTTC
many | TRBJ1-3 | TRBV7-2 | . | CASSLDFGSGNTIYF | TGTGCCAGCAGCTTAGATTTCGGGTCTGGAAACACCATATATTTT
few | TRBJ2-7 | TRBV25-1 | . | CASRDSGINEQYF | TGTGCCAGCCGGGATTCAGGGATTAACGAGCAGTACTTC
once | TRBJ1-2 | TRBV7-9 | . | CASSIDGTAYGYTF | TGTGCCAGCAGTATTGACGGGACGGCCTATGGCTACACCTTC
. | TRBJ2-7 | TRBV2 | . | CASSEVGGLYEQYF | TGTGCCAGCAGTGAAGTTGGCGGACTTTACGAGCAGTACTTC
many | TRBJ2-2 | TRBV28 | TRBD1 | CASSLLGASPSQGAHTGELFF | TGTGCCAGCAGTCTACTGGGTGCTAGCCCATCACAGGGGGCCCACACCGGGGAGCTGTTTTTT
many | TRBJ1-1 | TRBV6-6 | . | CASSLKAEGFF | TGTGCCAGCAGTTTAAAGGCAGAAGGTTTCTTT
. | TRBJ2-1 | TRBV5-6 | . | CASSAGDKSSYNEQFF | TGTGCCAGCAGCGCAGGAGACAAGAGCTCCTACAATGAGCAGTTCTTC
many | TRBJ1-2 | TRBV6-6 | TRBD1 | CASINRDRAFYGYTF | TGTGCCAGCATTAACCGGGACAGGGCTTTTTATGGCTACACCTTC
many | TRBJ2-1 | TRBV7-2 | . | CASSFGSMNEQFF | TGTGCCAGCAGCTTCGGTAGCATGAATGAGCAGTTCTTC
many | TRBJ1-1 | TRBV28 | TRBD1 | CASRGTGGFSGTEAFF | TGTGCCAGCAGGGGAACAGGGGGATTTTCGGGCACTGAAGCTTTCTTT
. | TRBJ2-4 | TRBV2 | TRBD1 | CASGLNRGAENIQYF | TGTGCCAGCGGATTGAACAGGGGTGCCGAAAACATTCAGTACTTC
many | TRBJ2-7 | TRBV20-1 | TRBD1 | CSARVPGQGYEQYF | TGCAGTGCTAGAGTCCCGGGACAGGGCTACGAGCAGTACTTC